These T cell receptor beta chains were read from a single sample in a study of blood T cell repertoires in COVID-19. Data came from immunoSEQ multiplex PCR; TCRdb stores just in-frame clones and leaves some out. The table has around 60,000 clones, about 91% seen once. Sequences were obtained from peripheral blood. The origin of the receptors is a man aged 45-65 years with active COVID-19. Both conserved end residues are part of each CDR3.

cdr3_aa	v_call
CASTLGGRGNYGYTF	TRBV28
CASRVQGLQEQYF	TRBV5-4
CASSLFRGSDTQYF	TRBV5-4
CASSEAGVQETQYF	TRBV7-8
CASSLFGSSSYNEQFF	TRBV7-6
CASSPPGDQPQHF	TRBV18
CASSVGQGEAFF	TRBV7-3
CASSPGTVSNQPQHF	TRBV4-1
CASRRGAGEQYF	TRBV3-1/TRBV3-2
CAISESISSGGRSSYNEQFF	TRBV10-3
CAPEKATGPQGAAETQYF	TRBV14
CASTVTSGRAKSHNEQFF	TRBV27
CASSYSLGGEQYF	TRBV6-6
CASSLGLAGTGELFF	TRBV28
CASSPLGLAGGEETQYF	TRBV18
CASSFRETGSPLHF	TRBV5-4
CASSLATTNTEAFF	TRBV7-9
CASTGLRGPLEQFF	TRBV2
CASSLSGGATGELFF	TRBV5-4
CASPGQRITDTQYF	TRBV28
CASGPGLARNNEQFF	TRBV12-5
CATSESGRGEQFF	TRBV24-1
CASTPGAAYNSPLHF	TRBV2
CASSPTGTGNQPQHF	TRBV7-9
CAWYTGELFF	TRBV30
CASSLVTGNSGANVLTF	TRBV27
CASSFDRGSNEQFF	TRBV7-2
CASSEALQGPNSPLHF	TRBV2
CASGPALGGEQFF	TRBV28
CASSLKGQSGELFF	TRBV6-5
CASSLGGLNQPQHF	TRBV5-4
CASSPRHTETQYF	TRBV18
CASSGGSSGNTIYF	TRBV2
CAGTPGGHEQYF	TRBV2
CASSFYRGNSGNTIYF	TRBV7-9
CASTLTGLQAGELFF	TRBV19
CASSLDGQGRTKNIQYF	TRBV11-3
CAISEEGGANQPQHF	TRBV10-3
CASSPRQGQGSFYTEAFF	TRBV18
CASSHHRARSYEQYF	TRBV13
CASSQTRSYNEQFF	TRBV3-1/TRBV3-2
CATSRDRGTGNTIYF	TRBV15
CATSETSGTYNEQFF	TRBV24-1
CASGTSSYEQYF	TRBV2
CASSLGFRGSDTQYF	TRBV11-3
CASSPVGLQETQYF	TRBV5-4
CASSPPNGRGPQETQYF	TRBV18
CASSQPPGQGVETQYF	TRBV7-9